The 11 T cell receptor beta chains below were found in one sample sequenced in a study of blood T cell repertoires in COVID-19. Produced via immunoSEQ multiplex PCR; TCRdb's table is partial and in-frame only. Of approximately 60,000 clones in the sample, roughly four fifths are singletons; the top ten hold over 15%. Sequencing was carried out using peripheral blood. These receptors came from a man aged 60-69 years with acute or convalescent COVID-19.

J is TRBJ2-3 and V is TRBV29-1, with D unresolved. The CDR3 is 13 residues long. Trimming pared 0 bases from V and 4 bases from J, leaving 8 bases between. The germline V gene has CDR1 SQVTM and CDR2 ANQGSEA. The CDR3: CSVEDAAPDTQYF. Here the CDR3 DNA reads TGCAGCGTTGAAGACGCGGCCCCAGATACGCAGTATTTT.

The chain has TRBV12-3 or TRBV12-4 and TRBJ1-5; maybe TRBD1 (5 bases). V was trimmed by 5 bases and J by 5 bases, leaving 10 bases between them. The CDR3 runs 13 residues. The CDR3 coding sequence is TGTGCCAGCAGTGGCGGGACCCATCAGCCCCAGCATTTT. This gives the protein CASSGGTHQPQHF.

The rearrangement links TRBV10-1 to TRBJ2-1; weak D call: TRBD2 (7 bases). The V gene lost 4 bases and the J gene lost 8 bases, with 21 bases spanning the gap. The CDR3 covers 16 residues. Looked up from germline, CDR1 is WNHNN and CDR2 is SYGVQD (reference sequence). In DNA, the CDR3 is TGCGCCAGCAGTGGCGGGGGCTCAAGGAAGGGGGATGAGCAGTTCTTC. Protein: CASSGGGSRKGDEQFF.

This clone was observed a single time. The chain is built from TRBV18 and TRBJ2-7; TRBD1 matches at 7 bases. Germline V CDR1 and CDR2: KGHSH, LQKENI. The junction had 4 bases not matched to a gene; V was cut back by 3 bases and J by 2 bases. The CDR3 has 14 residues. The CDR3 bases are TGTGCCAGCTCACCTACCGGGACAGCCTACGAGCAGTACTTC. Protein product: CASSPTGTAYEQYF.

This clone was found a few times. V gene TRBV19 combines with J gene TRBJ2-1; tentatively, D is TRBD1 (6 bases). Germline V CDR1 and CDR2: LNHDA, SQIVND (reference sequence). There are 15 residues in the CDR3. The V gene lost 3 bases and the J gene lost 7 bases, with 16 bases spanning the gap. The CDR3 loop reads CASSISQGKGNEQFF. DNA of the CDR3: TGTGCCAGTAGTATCTCCCAGGGGAAGGGGAATGAGCAGTTCTTC.

A few counts support this clone. The chain has TRBV20-1 and TRBJ1-2, with D unclear. The germline CDR1 and CDR2 sequences are DFQATT and SNEGSKA (reference sequence). CDR3 length: 11 residues. Written as DNA, the CDR3 is TGCACCCTGGGCACTAACTATGGCTACACCTTC. Amino acids: CTLGTNYGYTF.

The rearrangement uses TRBV9 and TRBJ2-2; 10 bases align to TRBD2. V gave up 0 bases and J gave up 6 bases; unmatched junction bases: 5. The CDR3 extends over 16 amino acids. Per the germline V gene, CDR1 is SGDLS and CDR2 is YYNGEE. CDR3 DNA: TGTGCCAGCAGCGTAGAATCTAGCGGGAGAGCCGGGGAGCTGTTTTTT. Encoded protein: CASSVESSGRAGELFF.

This clone was observed a handful of times. The V call is TRBV27, the J call TRBJ2-2, with 10 bases matching TRBD1. The germline V gene encodes CDR1 MNHEY and CDR2 SMNVEV (reference sequence). The length of the CDR3 is 14 residues. Unmatched junction bases numbered 4, after V lost 8 bases and J lost 4 bases. The CDR3 region has the DNA TGTGCCAGCTATAGGACAGGGGGCACCGGGGAGCTGTTTTTT. Its translation: CASYRTGGTGELFF.

The rearrangement uses TRBV28 and TRBJ1-1, with no clear D. The germline V gene has CDR1 MDHEN and CDR2 SYDVKM. Trimming cost V 2 bases and J 4 bases, with 5 bases left between them. The CDR3 is 12 residues long. The DNA of the CDR3 is TGTGCCAGCAGTTTAGTGAGCACTGAAGCTTTCTTT. It specifies CASSLVSTEAFF.

The V call is TRBV6-6, the J call TRBJ2-7; 8 nucleotides align to TRBD1. Germline trimming cut 2 bases from V and 3 bases from J; bases unmatched to any gene: 0. This CDR3 is built from 13 residues. Germline assignment: CDR1 MNHNY and CDR2 SVGAGI (reference sequence). CDR3: CASSYGTGYEQYF. CDR3 nucleotide sequence: TGTGCCAGCAGTTACGGGACAGGCTACGAGCAGTACTTC.

The chain recombines TRBV7-3 with TRBJ2-1; 7 bases fit TRBD2. J gave up 8 bases and V 5 bases, and 15 bases lay outside the gene matches. Germline-derived CDR1 and CDR2 are SGHTA and FQGTGA. This CDR3 spans 16 amino acids. The CDR3 coding sequence is TGTGCCAGCAGCACTGCCGGGACTACTTACTCGGATGAGCAGTTCTTC. Its protein is CASSTAGTTYSDEQFF.